The clone carrying this T cell receptor (beta chain) was seen a handful of times. As yet, its antigen is unknown. This sample was included in a study of beta chain features in type 1 diabetes. The V gene's germline CDR1 is SSHAT and CDR2 FNYEAQ (reference sequence). Trimming took 3 bases from V and 11 from J, leaving 18 bases between them. The CDR3 spans 14 residues. Notes on the study in general: People with Type 1 diabetes carried modestly yet significantly shorter TCRB CDR3s in all four CD4+ subsets. The study found fewer insertions and more deletions at VDJ junctions in type 1 diabetes patients.

The study reverse transcribed the entire isolated RNA, so it sequenced expressed TCRB transcripts. Produced via immunoSEQ multiplex PCR; TCRdb's table is partial and in-frame only. The sample shows about 170,000 clones, under 9.5% of them seen only once. The specimen was central memory CD4+ T cells from blood. This rearrangement joins TRBV7-7 to TRBJ2-3; TRBD2 might be the D (6 bases). The source of this sequence is a man between 18 and 29 years old with type 1 diabetes. CDR3 in amino acids: CASSFGGAHQLQYF. The CDR3 DNA reads TGTGCCAGCAGCTTTGGCGGGGCTCACCAGTTGCAGTATTTT.